This TCR beta chain was sequenced for a study of blood T cell repertoires in COVID-19. V gave up 3 bases and J gave up 5 bases; unmatched junction bases: 7. Germline CDR1 and CDR2: SEHNR and FQNEAQ (reference sequence). CDR3 size: 17 residues. Produced via immunoSEQ multiplex PCR; TCRdb's table is partial and in-frame only. The sample yields roughly 360,000 clones, around 87% seen once. Assignment of participants to cohorts was predicated upon participant-reported clinical history. This clonotype was sampled from a woman in her thirties with acute COVID-19. The rearrangement uses TRBV7-9 and TRBJ1-6; 10 bases are a match to TRBD1. Input material: PBMCs or T cells enriched from blood (not recorded which). The DNA for the CDR3 is TGTGCCAGCAGCTTGGGGACAGGGGTTGCTGATAATTCACCCCTCCACTTT. As protein: CASSLGTGVADNSPLHF.